This T cell receptor beta chain came from a study of T cell responses to AZD1222 COVID-19 vaccine. Study-level findings and limits: Donors were largely white British and mainly female; clonal diversity was possibly underestimated. Spike-spanning, vaccine-associated CD4 TCRs were dominant at 160-218 and 743-854.

As to this clone: Its antigen is unknown.

TCRdb keeps only in-frame clones here, not all; method: immunoSEQ multiplex PCR. The sample lists 110,000 to 150,000 clones; approximately 88% were seen once. This TCR came from an adult in good health. The input for sequencing was peripheral blood, taken on day 0 of AZD1222 vaccination.

The CDR3: CASSLTVLAESYNEQFF. CDR3 DNA: TGTGCCAGCAGCCTGACGGTACTAGCGGAGTCCTACAATGAGCAGTTCTTC. The V and J genes are TRBV5-4 and TRBJ2-1; TRBD2 matches 8 bases. V lost 4 bases to trimming and J lost 1 base; unmatched junction nucleotides: 10. The CDR3 is 17 residues long. Germline values: CDR1 SGHNT, CDR2 YYREEE (reference sequence). Based on the CDR3 plus reference TRBV5-4 and TRBJ2-1, the full variable domain is ETGVTQSPTHLIKTRGQQVTLRCSSQSGHNTVSWYQQALGQGPQFIFQYYREEENGRGNFPPRFSGLQFPNYSSELNVNALELDDSALYLCASSLTVLAESYNEQFFGPGTRLTVL.